This TCR beta chain originates from a study of vaccination and CD4 T cells after COVID-19. V was cut by 11 bases and J by 2 bases, with 24 bases left in between. Germline loops: CDR1 MNHNS, CDR2 SASEGT. This CDR3 has 17 residues. Regarding time point: late sampling 161 to 241 days after vaccination in three convalescent patients. Treatment reported: roughly ten-day PBMC culture with coronavirus spike peptide pools or control peptides (ViraFEST assay). Half of the medium was exchanged for fresh IL-2 medium, first on day 3 and then on day 7. This clonotype was recorded a few times. Its target is unknown. The Oncomine TCR Beta short-read assay was what sequenced the DNA obtained from cultured CD4+ T cells. One entry per CDR3 protein, called by TCRdb with MiXCR from the PCR reads. The sample holds more than 15,000 distinct CDR3 sequences; 45% to 60% are singletons and the top ten take roughly a fifth.

This sample comprised CD4+ T cells from blood, cultured in vitro, obtained about 7 months after SARS-CoV-2 vaccination. This TCR came from a human donor who had recovered from COVID-19. The rearrangement uses TRBV6-1 and TRBJ2-2; D is perhaps TRBD1 or TRBD2 (5 bases each). CDR3 residues: CAAARRYTGTNTGELFF. CDR3 nucleotide sequence: TGTGCCGCCGCCCGCCGCTATACCGGGACCAACACCGGGGAGCTGTTTTTT.